The 2 T cell receptor beta chains in this list originate from one sample, sequenced in a study of T cells in Graves' hyperthyroidism and ophthalmopathy. Researchers amplified the TCR beta CDR3 regions from RNA transcripts. The HTBI set primed first-round TCR CDR3 RT-PCR. TCRdb re-called the multiplex PCR reads with MiXCR, one entry per CDR3 protein. The sample holds about 360,000 distinct CDR3 sequences, less than 15% seen once. The sequencing input was blood. These receptors came from a woman younger than 35 with Graves' hyperthyroidism.

This clonotype was counted many times. J is TRBJ2-1 and V is TRBV5-1; D is possibly TRBD1 (5 bases). This CDR3 spans 16 amino acids. The germline V and J ends were trimmed by 5 bases and 4 bases, with 19 bases remaining between them. In germline, CDR1 is SGHRS, CDR2 YFSETQ. CDR3 in amino acids: CASRVGAGEAYNEQFF. The CDR3 coding sequence is TGCGCCAGCAGAGTTGGGGCAGGCGAGGCATACAATGAGCAGTTCTTC.

This clonotype was recorded at least ten times. This chain joins TRBV11-1 and TRBJ1-4, with D maybe TRBD1 (5 bases). Trimming removed 6 bases from V and 7 bases from J, with 18 bases in between. Germline V gene data show CDR1 as SGHAT and CDR2 as FQDESV (reference sequence). CDR3 length: 15 amino acids. For the CDR3, the DNA is TGTGCCAGCAGTCCCACCAGGGCGCGAGTTGAAAAACTGTTTTTT. Translation: CASSPTRARVEKLFF.